What follows is one TCR beta chain and its context. What it binds is unknown. The assay was immunoSEQ multiplex PCR, and TCRdb's table has in-frame clones only and misses some. This table has fewer than 40,000 clones, roughly 87% appearing once. The entry originates in a study of OX40 agonist ivuxolimab in advanced cancers. Study background: An agonistic anti-OX40 (CD134) antibody, ivuxolimab, was used to treat the patients. Whole-study findings and limits: In the 0.1 to 3.0 mg/kg range, CD4+ and CD8+ blood T cells had expanded clonally by week 6.

The germline V and J ends were trimmed by 2 bases and 3 bases, with 5 bases remaining between them. Germline CDR1 is SNHLY and CDR2 is FYNNEI. The CDR3 is 12 residues long. This TCR came from an adult with an advanced solid tumor such as melanoma, head and neck, liver or kidney cancer. Sequencing was performed on CD4+ or CD8+ T cells sorted from blood, taken in a trial of the OX40 agonist ivuxolimab. The J gene is TRBJ2-7, the V gene TRBV2; TRBD1 is a possible D gene (5 bases). The CDR3 reads CASSEQGYEQYF. CDR3 coding DNA: TGTGCCAGCAGTGAACAGGGCTACGAGCAGTACTTC.